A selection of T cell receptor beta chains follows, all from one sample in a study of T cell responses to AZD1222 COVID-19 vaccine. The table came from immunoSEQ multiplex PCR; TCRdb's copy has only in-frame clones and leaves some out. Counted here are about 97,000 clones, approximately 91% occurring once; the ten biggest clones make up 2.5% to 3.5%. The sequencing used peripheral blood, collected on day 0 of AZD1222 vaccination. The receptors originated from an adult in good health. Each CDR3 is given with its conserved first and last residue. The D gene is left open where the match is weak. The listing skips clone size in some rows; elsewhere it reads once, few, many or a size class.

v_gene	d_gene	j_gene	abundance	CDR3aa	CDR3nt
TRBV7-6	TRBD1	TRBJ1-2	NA	CASSKTGAYGYTF	TGTGCCAGCAGCAAGACAGGGGCCTATGGCTACACCTTC
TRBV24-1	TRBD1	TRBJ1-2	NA	CATSDLPGQGSGYTF	TGTGCCACCAGTGACCTTCCGGGACAGGGCAGTGGCTACACCTTC
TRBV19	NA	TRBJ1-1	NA	CASSAGGNTEAFF	TGTGCCAGTTCAGCGGGGGGGAACACTGAAGCTTTCTTT
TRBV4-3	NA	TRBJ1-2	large	CASSQVPVGAKGYTF	TGCGCCAGCAGCCAAGTCCCAGTTGGGGCCAAGGGCTACACCTTC
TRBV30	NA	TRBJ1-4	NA	CAWSVHREKKLFF	TGTGCCTGGAGTGTACACAGGGAAAAAAAACTGTTTTTT
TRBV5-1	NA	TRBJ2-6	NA	CASSLGYSASGANVLTF	TGCGCCAGCAGCTTAGGATATTCAGCCTCTGGGGCCAACGTCCTGACTTTC
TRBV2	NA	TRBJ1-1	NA	CASSERQAKNTEAFF	TGTGCCAGCAGTGAAAGACAGGCAAAAAACACTGAAGCTTTCTTT
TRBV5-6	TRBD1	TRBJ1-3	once	CASSAGTGNGNTIYF	TGTGCCAGCAGCGCCGGGACAGGGAACGGAAACACCATATATTTT
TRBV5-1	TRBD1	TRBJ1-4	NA	CASSLRQGQDEKLFF	TGCGCCAGCAGCTTGCGACAGGGACAGGATGAAAAACTGTTTTTT
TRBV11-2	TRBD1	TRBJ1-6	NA	CASSLDFAGGGSPLHF	TGTGCCAGCAGCTTAGATTTCGCAGGGGGGGGATCACCCCTCCACTTT
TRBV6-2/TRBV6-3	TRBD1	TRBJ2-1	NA	CASSYLGQGSYEQFF	TGTGCCAGCAGTTATTTGGGACAGGGTTCGTATGAGCAGTTCTTC
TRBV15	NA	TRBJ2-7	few	CATRAALGKGEQYF	TGTGCCACCAGGGCGGCGTTGGGCAAGGGCGAGCAGTACTTC
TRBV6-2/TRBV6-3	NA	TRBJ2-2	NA	CASSYSDSSNTGELFF	TGTGCCAGCAGTTACTCGGACAGTTCGAACACCGGGGAGCTGTTTTTT
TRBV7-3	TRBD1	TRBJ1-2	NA	CASSNDRGEGYTF	TGTGCCAGCAGCAACGACAGGGGCGAAGGCTACACCTTC
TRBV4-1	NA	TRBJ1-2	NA	CASSHLTGVSYYGYTF	TGCGCCAGCAGCCACTTGACAGGTGTCAGCTACTATGGCTACACCTTC
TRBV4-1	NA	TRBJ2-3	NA	CASSQAWGGDTDTQYF	TGCGCCAGCAGCCAAGCATGGGGTGGGGACACAGATACGCAGTATTTT
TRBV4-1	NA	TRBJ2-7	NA	CASSQDRASPYEQYF	TGCGCCAGCAGCCAAGATCGGGCTAGCCCCTACGAGCAGTACTTC
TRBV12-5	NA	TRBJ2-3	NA	CASGLGVGARTDTQYF	TGTGCTAGTGGCTTAGGAGTGGGAGCCCGCACAGATACGCAGTATTTT
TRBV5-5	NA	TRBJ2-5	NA	CASSFRETQYF	TGTGCCAGCAGCTTCCGAGAGACCCAGTACTTC
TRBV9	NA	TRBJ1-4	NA	CASSPRLGSNEKLFF	TGTGCCAGCAGCCCCAGACTTGGGTCCAATGAAAAACTGTTTTTT
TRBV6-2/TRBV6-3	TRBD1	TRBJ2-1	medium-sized	CASSWDSSYNEQFF	TGTGCCAGCAGTTGGGACAGCTCCTACAATGAGCAGTTCTTC
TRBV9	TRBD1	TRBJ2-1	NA	CASSGRQGDEQFF	TGTGCCAGCAGCGGCCGACAGGGCGATGAGCAGTTCTTC
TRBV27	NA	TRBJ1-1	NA	CASSPGRNTEAFF	TGTGCCAGCAGCCCCGGGAGAAACACTGAAGCTTTCTTT
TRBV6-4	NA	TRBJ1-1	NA	CADPPGGPEAFF	TGTGCCGACCCGCCGGGGGGACCTGAAGCTTTCTTT
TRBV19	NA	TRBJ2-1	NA	CASSIDRSSYNEQFF	TGTGCCAGTAGTATAGACAGAAGCTCCTACAATGAGCAGTTCTTC
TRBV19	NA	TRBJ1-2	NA	CASSIDDRPRYGYTF	TGTGCCAGTAGTATAGACGACCGCCCTAGGTATGGCTACACCTTC
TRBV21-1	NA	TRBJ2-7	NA	CASSKAGDKRTRGQYF	TGTGCCAGCAGCAAAGCGGGGGACAAGCGCACTCGGGGGCAGTACTTC
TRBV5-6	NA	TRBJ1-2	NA	CASSFEPGFYGYTF	TGTGCCAGCAGCTTCGAGCCAGGATTCTATGGCTACACCTTC
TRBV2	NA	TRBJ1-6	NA	CASSEAWGLSPLHF	TGTGCCAGCAGTGAAGCATGGGGACTTTCACCCCTCCACTTT
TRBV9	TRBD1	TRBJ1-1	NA	CASSARDRETVGTEAFF	TGTGCCAGCAGCGCGCGGGACAGGGAAACGGTGGGCACTGAAGCTTTCTTT
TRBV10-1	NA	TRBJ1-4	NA	CASSETGNEKLFF	TGCGCCAGCAGTGAGACAGGGAATGAAAAACTGTTTTTT
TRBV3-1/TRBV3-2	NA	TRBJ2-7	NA	CASSQDPKDNSYEQYF	TGTGCCAGCAGCCAAGATCCTAAAGACAACTCCTACGAGCAGTACTTC
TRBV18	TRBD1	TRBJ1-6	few	CASSPDRVNSPLHF	TGTGCCAGCTCACCGGACAGGGTGAATTCACCCCTCCACTTT
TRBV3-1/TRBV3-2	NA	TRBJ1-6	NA	CASSSRGVGSPLHF	TGTGCCAGCAGCTCTCGGGGCGTAGGTTCACCCCTCCACTTT
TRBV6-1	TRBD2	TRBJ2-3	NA	CASSVLAGGSTDTQYF	TGTGCCAGCAGTGTACTAGCGGGGGGGAGCACAGATACGCAGTATTTT
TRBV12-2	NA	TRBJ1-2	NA	CASPPPGHGYTF	TGTGCAAGTCCCCCCCCCGGACATGGCTACACCTTC
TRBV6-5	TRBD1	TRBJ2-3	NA	CASRKDRDTQYF	TGTGCCAGCAGGAAAGACAGGGACACGCAGTATTTT
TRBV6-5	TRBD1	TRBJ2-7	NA	CASSRTGDREQYF	TGTGCCAGCAGTCGGACAGGGGATCGCGAGCAGTACTTC